This T cell receptor (beta chain) was recovered during a study of blood T cell repertoires in COVID-19 (dated by TCRdb to about 2020). In terms of the full investigation: The collaborator samples originated in the United States, Italy and Spain and spanned the acute and convalescent phases of COVID-19. Subjects who had been exposed to COVID-19, were actively infected with it, or had recovered from it provided the deeply sampled blood TCRbeta repertoires that made up the dataset. A freely available public database, intended as a resource for researchers studying the immune response to SARS-CoV-2, is where the repertoires were released. A de-identified subject ID, COVID-19 status, age in years and sex were almost always included in the sample metadata. The prospective study material was composed of cDNA or gDNA derived from T cells, B-cell-depleted T cells, or PBMCs. Where HLA class I and class II types were available, the types were taken from metadata supplied by the sample provider, not from assay-based typing. The samples were drawn from the first 160 participants of the ongoing ImmuneRACE study and from 1,254 subjects provided by 6 global collaborators.

TCRbeta CDR3 regions were amplified from genomic DNA by means of the immunoSEQ Assay, a bias-controlled multiplex PCR. As for the authors' bioinformatics: The number of nucleated cells in each sample was estimated from the amplification of reference gene primers within the assay. Sequence reads were collapsed and filtered to measure the absolute abundance of every unique TCRbeta CDR3 rearrangement. For each sample, productive Simpson clonality was calculated by taking the square root of Simpson's diversity index across productive rearrangements. TCRdb took this table from immuneACCESS and kept in-frame rearrangements with V and J called. Such tables lack part of the clones; where checked against another copy, unresolved V genes explain under half of the gap, and the rest is unexplained. V and J calls and clone size are as listed in that table; D and trimming were resolved from the DNA. For this sample the table gives 200,000 to 250,000 clones, of which less than 90% were detected only once. The ten largest clones take up 18% of the sample.

CDR1 and CDR2, looked up from the germline V gene (reference sequence), are SEHNR and FQNEAQ. The CDR3 covers 15 residues, taking in both the cysteine and the phenylalanine. The DNA shown is the 45-base CDR3, in frame from base 1. Trimming takes 1 base from V and 2 bases from J, and the germline ends sit 12 bases apart. Remarks on this clone: It lacks a known antigen. Base qualities were left out, and no much larger clone turns up one base away.

Collaborating institutions collected whole blood in K2EDTA tubes following their own protocols. For TCRbeta analysis, collaborator samples were shipped as frozen whole blood, as isolated PBMCs, or as DNA extracted from either sample type. Results the study describes overall, beyond this receptor: The quantity of clinical and demographic metadata differed by source and by participant and was supplied without curation.

The TCR was taken from a woman of 80 years or more with active or convalescent COVID-19. The chain joins TRBV7-9 to TRBJ2-7; possibly the D gene is TRBD1, per 6 matching bases. What was sequenced was peripheral blood. CDR3 protein: CASSLGTRGPYEQYF. The bases are TGTGCCAGCAGCTTAGGAACCAGGGGCCCCTACGAGCAGTACTTC.